This T cell receptor beta chain comes out of a study of cytomegalovirus exposure and HLA in healthy donors. Study at large: Most genotyped donors, 81% of 398, had Caucasian-associated genetic ancestry.

CDR3 size: 16 residues. Germline V gene lookup returns CDR1 ENHRY and CDR2 SYGVKD. Details on this clone: Relative to the germline gene, one junction end is altered; a read error may explain this.

Both 60 Vbeta primers and 13 Jbeta primers went into the PCR. Sequencing used immunoSEQ multiplex PCR; TCRdb keeps in-frame clones, though not all of them. The sample includes roughly 130,000 clones, about 80% seen only once; the top ten take 0.85% to 1.3%. CMV serostatus was not recorded for this donor. The V gene is TRBV10-3, the J gene TRBJ1-2, with a tentative D call TRBD1 (6 bases). Sequencing was performed on PBMCs. The receptor comes from a human donor in good health. CDR3 protein: CASSERTDLFNYGYTF. The CDR3 region has the DNA TGTGCCAGCAGTGAACGGACAGACCTCTTTAACTATGGCTACACCTTC.